A selection of T cell receptor beta chains follows, all from one sample in a study of cytotoxic CD8 clonotypes in ibrutinib-treated CLL. The repertoire was sequenced with immunoSEQ multiplex PCR; TCRdb's copy has only in-frame clones and lacks some. The sample holds some 84,000 clones, roughly 86% seen once. The sequencing here drew on PBMCs, taken before ibrutinib treatment. All receptors come from a human donor with chronic lymphocytic leukemia. Both conserved end residues are part of each CDR3. A D gene is named only where the DNA matches it firmly. The size entry is marked missing in some rows and otherwise reads once, few, many or a size class.

NA	13	TRBV7-2	TRBJ1-1	NA	TGTGCCAGCAGCACAAACCGGAACACTGAAGCTTTCTTT	CASSTNRNTEAFF
NA	16	TRBV18	TRBJ2-2	NA	TGTGCCAGCTCACAGGGACGGCCCCCGAACACCGGGGAGCTGTTTTTT	CASSQGRPPNTGELFF
NA	13	TRBV28	TRBJ2-1	NA	TGTGCCAGCATCGCGACTGTTTACAATGAGCAGTTCTTC	CASIATVYNEQFF
NA	16	TRBV4-1	TRBJ2-1	NA	TGCGCCAGCAGCCAAGGGTACGGGGAACCAGGGAATGAGCAGTTCTTC	CASSQGYGEPGNEQFF
NA	12	TRBV30	TRBJ2-5	NA	TGTGCCTGGACAAATCAGATGGGGACCCAGTACTTC	CAWTNQMGTQYF
NA	15	TRBV5-1	TRBJ1-2	NA	TGCGCCAGCAGCCCCTCGGGGGGCGGTAACTATGGCTACACCTTC	CASSPSGGGNYGYTF
NA	15	TRBV27	TRBJ1-2	NA	TGTGCCAGCAGTTTTCAGGAGTCTTCGAACTATGGCTACACCTTC	CASSFQESSNYGYTF
once	13	TRBV19	TRBJ2-2	TRBD1	TGTGCCAGTAGCCGACAGGGTGTCGGGGAGCTGTTTTTT	CASSRQGVGELFF
NA	12	TRBV6-1	TRBJ1-5	NA	TGTGCCAGCAGTGAGTCGGATCAGCCCCAGCATTTT	CASSESDQPQHF
once	13	TRBV6-5	TRBJ1-3	NA	TGTGCCAGCAGGGGGAGGTCTGGAAACACCATATATTTT	CASRGRSGNTIYF
NA	10	TRBV30	TRBJ2-5	NA	TGTGCCTGGAGTTCGGAGACCCAGTACTTC	CAWSSETQYF
once	13	TRBV30	TRBJ2-6	NA	TGTGCCTGGAGTGTCCGTGGGGCCAACGTCCTGACTTTC	CAWSVRGANVLTF
NA	17	TRBV15	TRBJ1-3	NA	TGTGCCACCAGCAGAGATGTTACAGGCAGCTCTGGAAACACCATATATTTT	CATSRDVTGSSGNTIYF
NA	16	TRBV7-2	TRBJ1-5	NA	TGTGCCAGCAGCCCCGGGTGGGAACAGCCGAATCAGCCCCAGCATTTT	CASSPGWEQPNQPQHF
NA	16	TRBV6-1	TRBJ1-5	NA	TGTGCCAGCAGTGGGTTACAGGGTTATAGCAATCAGCCCCAGCATTTT	CASSGLQGYSNQPQHF
NA	16	TRBV5-1	TRBJ2-7	NA	TGCGCCAGCAGCCTCGGGGGCGGGACAGCGGCATACGAGCAGTACTTC	CASSLGGGTAAYEQYF
NA	18	TRBV5-6	TRBJ1-5	NA	TGTGCCAGCAGCTTCGCCCCAGGACAGTTAAGGGCCAATCAGCCCCAGCATTTT	CASSFAPGQLRANQPQHF
NA	13	TRBV19	TRBJ2-7	TRBD1	TGTGCCAGTCGTTCCCGGGACAGCTACGAGCAGTACTTC	CASRSRDSYEQYF
NA	11	TRBV20-1	TRBJ2-5	NA	TGCAGTGAACTGCACGAAGAGACCCAGTACTTC	CSELHEETQYF
NA	16	TRBV5-1	TRBJ2-5	NA	TGCGCCAGCAGCTCGCCCGAGACAGGGAGGAGGGAGACCCAGTACTTC	CASSSPETGRRETQYF
NA	14	TRBV19	TRBJ1-2	NA	TGTGCCAGTAGTATAGGGACAGCTAACTATGGCTACACCTTC	CASSIGTANYGYTF
NA	13	TRBV30	TRBJ1-5	NA	TGTGCCTGGAGTGTGAAGGCGAATCAGCCCCAGCATTTT	CAWSVKANQPQHF
NA	13	TRBV7-9	TRBJ2-7	TRBD1	TGTGCCAGCAGTTTTACAGGGGATCGCGAGCAGTACTTC	CASSFTGDREQYF
once	16	TRBV7-8	TRBJ2-1	TRBD2	TGTGCCAGCAGCTTAGCCTCTCCTAGCGGGAGAAATGAGCAGTTCTTC	CASSLASPSGRNEQFF
NA	15	TRBV4-2	TRBJ2-7	TRBD2	TGTGCCAGCAGCCAAGGACTAGCGATCTCCTACGAGCAGTACTTC	CASSQGLAISYEQYF
NA	14	TRBV29-1	TRBJ1-2	TRBD1	TGCAGCGTTGAAGGGGACAGGGAAAACTATGGCTACACCTTC	CSVEGDRENYGYTF
NA	15	TRBV19	TRBJ2-1	NA	TGTGCCAGTAGTATAGGGGACTGGACCCGTAATGAGCAGTTCTTC	CASSIGDWTRNEQFF
NA	17	TRBV10-3	TRBJ1-2	NA	TGTGCCATCAGTGAGCGACTCCAAGGGGAAACTAACTATGGCTACACCTTC	CAISERLQGETNYGYTF
NA	17	TRBV7-2	TRBJ1-1	NA	TGTGCCAGCAGCTTAACCTTCAGCTACCTGATGAACACTGAAGCTTTCTTT	CASSLTFSYLMNTEAFF
few	17	TRBV27	TRBJ2-2	TRBD2	TGTGCCAGCAGTTTATATGGCGGAGCGGGAGACACCGGGGAGCTGTTTTTT	CASSLYGGAGDTGELFF
NA	15	TRBV6-5	TRBJ2-5	NA	TGTGCCAGCAGTTATTGGCACGAGGGTCCGGGGACCCAGTACTTC	CASSYWHEGPGTQYF
NA	12	TRBV11-3	TRBJ1-4	TRBD1	TGTGCCAGCAGCTCGGAGACAGGGAAACTGTTTTTT	CASSSETGKLFF
once	14	TRBV7-9	TRBJ2-7	NA	TGTGCCAGCAGCCCCCGCAGAGACCCCTACGAGCAGTACTTC	CASSPRRDPYEQYF
NA	14	TRBV4-1	TRBJ2-7	NA	TGCGCCAGCAGCCAAGAAGGCAGTACCTACGAGCAGTACTTC	CASSQEGSTYEQYF
NA	15	TRBV5-6	TRBJ1-5	NA	TGTGCCAGCAGCTTGCGCGGGGATCGTCATCAGCCCCAGCATTTT	CASSLRGDRHQPQHF
few	15	TRBV5-5	TRBJ1-3	NA	TGTGCCAGCAGCTTGTCTCCAGGCCCTGGAAACACCATATATTTT	CASSLSPGPGNTIYF
NA	15	TRBV28	TRBJ1-5	TRBD1	TGTGCCAGCAGTTCGGGACAGAAGGGCGATCAGCCCCAGCATTTT	CASSSGQKGDQPQHF